The clone carrying this TCR beta chain came up a few times. Its antigen is not known. The isolated RNA, all of it, was reverse transcribed, so expressed TCRB transcripts were what got sequenced. The repertoire was sequenced with immunoSEQ multiplex PCR; TCRdb's copy has only in-frame clones and lacks some. The table has about 660,000 clones, over 12% seen once. The purity of all sorted populations exceeded 98%. This record belongs to a study of beta chain features in type 1 diabetes. Findings and caveats of the study: The naive, central memory and Treg TCRB repertoires showed an apparent similarity that was greater among patients than among healthy donors. TCRB CDR3s from Type 1 diabetes patients were moderately but significantly shorter in all four CD4+ subsets.

This CDR3 comprises 14 residues. Germline assignment: CDR1 LNHDA and CDR2 SQIVND (reference sequence). Germline trimming cut 10 bases from V and 7 bases from J; bases unmatched to any gene: 14. The sequence was obtained from a man aged 18 to 35 with type 1 diabetes. Sequencing was performed on naive CD4+ T cells from blood. The rearrangement uses TRBV19 and TRBJ2-3; 7 nucleotides line up with TRBD2. The CDR3 spells CATGMAGVVNTQYF. The CDR3 bases are TGTGCCACAGGAATGGCGGGAGTAGTAAATACGCAGTATTTT.